The 11 T cell receptor beta chains listed next were all sequenced from one sample in a study of OX40 agonist ivuxolimab in advanced cancers. Clones were read by immunoSEQ multiplex PCR, and TCRdb kept only the in-frame ones, dropping some. The table has tens of thousands of clones, roughly nine tenths seen once. The sequencing here drew on CD4+ or CD8+ T cells sorted from blood, taken in a trial of the OX40 agonist ivuxolimab. These receptors all come from an adult with an advanced solid tumor such as melanoma, head and neck, liver or kidney cancer.

This chain joins TRBV2 and TRBJ1-1; possibly TRBD1 for D (6 bases). Germline CDR1 is SNHLY and CDR2 is FYNNEI. Trimming shortened V by 7 bases and J by 0 bases, and 21 bases separated the two germline ends. The CDR3 is 17 residues long. The CDR3 region has the DNA TGTGCCAGCACAGGTGGGACATTGCGAGGAGTGAACACTGAAGCTTTCTTT. Its protein is CASTGGTLRGVNTEAFF. The complete variable domain, with remaining parts taken from reference TRBV2 and TRBJ1-1, reads EPEVTQTPSHQVTQMGQEVILRCVPISNHLYFYWYRQILGQKVEFLVSFYNNEISEKSEIFDDQFSVERPDGSNFTLKIRSTKLEDSAMYFCASTGGTLRGVNTEAFFGQGTRLTVV.

The V call is TRBV7-8, the J call TRBJ1-1; maybe TRBD1 (6 bases). This CDR3 is built from 16 residues. The V end was cut by 3 bases, the J end by 0 bases, with 14 bases between. The V gene's germline CDR1 is SGHVS and CDR2 FQNEAQ. The CDR3 loop is CASSFNRVPLNTEAFF. CDR3 coding DNA: TGTGCCAGCAGCTTCAACAGGGTCCCTCTGAACACTGAAGCTTTCTTT.

The chain couples TRBV27 to TRBJ1-1; possibly TRBD1 for D (5 bases). The germline V gene encodes CDR1 MNHEY and CDR2 SMNVEV (reference sequence). The CDR3 runs 13 residues. Trimming took 3 bases from V and 1 from J, leaving 6 bases between them. CDR3 sequence: CASSLGGNTEAFF. The CDR3 coding sequence is TGTGCCAGCAGTTTGGGGGGGAACACTGAAGCTTTCTTT.

V and J are TRBV5-1 and TRBJ2-7, with 7 bases aligning to TRBD1. CDR1 SGHRS and CDR2 YFSETQ come from the germline V gene. The CDR3 sequence is 14 residues long. Unmatched junction bases numbered 6, after V lost 3 bases and J lost 3 bases. For the CDR3, the DNA is TGCGCCAGCAGCTCATCCGGGACAGACTACGAGCAGTACTTC. Protein: CASSSSGTDYEQYF.

V and J are TRBV4-2 and TRBJ2-1; D gene unclear. This CDR3 comprises 12 residues. The ends were cut back, 1 base at V and 7 bases at J, with 5 bases in the middle. Germline V gene lookup returns CDR1 LGHNA and CDR2 YNFKEQ. The CDR3 protein is CASSQGRNEQFF. CDR3 nucleotide sequence: TGTGCCAGCAGCCAAGGGCGAAATGAGCAGTTCTTC.

V gene TRBV27 combines with J gene TRBJ2-3, with D possibly matching TRBD2 (6 bases). With 1 base removed from V and 5 bases from J, the gap between germline ends came to 10 bases. The CDR3 length is 14 residues. The germline CDR1 and CDR2 sequences are MNHEY and SMNVEV (reference sequence). The DNA for the CDR3 is TGTGCCAGCAGTTTATTGGGGCGGGGAGATACGCAGTATTTT. Protein product: CASSLLGRGDTQYF.

The gene calls are TRBV4-1 and TRBJ2-3; D may be TRBD1 (6 bases). Germline assignment: CDR1 MGHRA and CDR2 YSYEKL. V was shortened by 0 bases and J by 6 bases, with 10 bases between the two germline ends. This CDR3 has 14 residues. In DNA, the CDR3 is TGCGCCAGCAGCCAAGATTGGGGGCTGGATACGCAGTATTTT. This sequence encodes CASSQDWGLDTQYF.

This chain joins TRBV6-5 and TRBJ2-7; TRBD2 might be the D (5 bases). The CDR3 is 15 amino acids. Trimming shortened V by 0 bases and J by 0 bases, and 9 bases separated the two germline ends. Germline V CDR1 and CDR2: MNHEY, SVGAGI. The CDR3 coding sequence is TGTGCCAGCAGTTACTCCGGGGTTATCTCCTACGAGCAGTACTTC. It codes for CASSYSGVISYEQYF.

The chain couples TRBV28 to TRBJ1-1; tentative D call: TRBD1 (6 bases). Germline lookup yields CDR1 MDHEN and CDR2 SYDVKM. With 3 bases removed from V and 11 bases from J, the gap between germline ends came to 16 bases. The CDR3 consists of 13 residues. The CDR3 DNA sequence: TGTGCCAGCAGTTTCGCTGGCCGGACAGAGGCTTTCTTT. Translated: CASSFAGRTEAFF.

The chain carries TRBV11-2 and TRBJ1-2; no reliable D call. CDR1 SGHAT and CDR2 FQNNGV come from the germline V gene. Trimming removed 5 bases at V and 6 bases at J, with 10 bases between. There are 12 residues in the CDR3. The CDR3 DNA follows: TGTGCCAGCAGCCTATTGGGGAATGGCTACACCTTC. Protein sequence: CASSLLGNGYTF.

This rearrangement joins TRBV29-1 to TRBJ2-7; D remains unclear. Between the trimmed V and J ends, which lost 4 bases and 4 bases, there was a span of 8 bases. The CDR3 spans 11 residues. Germline V gives CDR1 SQVTM, CDR2 ANQGSEA. CDR3: CSVADGYEQYV. The CDR3 nucleotides are TGCAGCGTTGCCGACGGGTACGAGCAGTACGTC.